This T cell receptor beta chain came from a study of T cell repertoires in cytomegalovirus infection. Across the study: From public TCR beta signatures came an indication of both CMV infection and matching HLA type.

Study-level results: Carriers of CMV and the relevant HLA type were discriminated by public TCR beta frequency.

At least ten counts were recorded for this clonotype. As yet, its antigen is unknown. MiXCR, run by TCRdb on the reads, gives a single entry per CDR3 protein. The table shows under 200,000 distinct CDR3 sequences, with more than 9% occurring only once. The germline CDR1 and CDR2 sequences are MDHEN and SYDVKM. The ends lost 4 bases at V and 4 bases at J; junction bases unmatched: 6. The CDR3 spans 15 residues. Sequencing was performed on PBMCs. The receptor's source is a human donor in good health (CMV status not recorded). Some clones in this sample may be carry-over from other donors' samples. V and J are TRBV28 and TRBJ1-4; 7 bases align to TRBD1. Here the CDR3 DNA reads TGTGCCAGCAGTTACCGCGGACAGGTTAATGAAAAACTGTTTTTT. Translating gives CASSYRGQVNEKLFF. Full variable domain (missing parts from reference TRBV28 and TRBJ1-4): DVKVTQSSRYLVKRTGEKVFLECVQDMDHENMFWYRQDPGLGLRLIYFSYDVKMKEKGDIPEGYSVSREKKERFSLILESASTNQTSMYLCASSYRGQVNEKLFFGSGTQLSVL.